The clone carrying this T cell receptor (beta chain) has just a few counts. Antigen unknown. Healthy individuals of Caucasian origin from Russia, aged about 6 to 100, served as donors. Isolation yielded PBMCs, at least 7 million per sample, in every case. The record originates from a study of blood T cells in healthy people across ages. Study-level results: Roughly linear age-related decline in beta diversity appeared, significant by age around 38.

PCR was performed a second time for about 7 to 11 cycles using a sample-barcoded 5' primer and a J-beta primer mix. Each sample yielded at least 2.5 million CDR3-containing paired-end reads. TCRdb called the 5' RACE reads again in MiXCR, with one record for every CDR3 protein. Of roughly 1.9 million distinct CDR3 sequences in the sample, approximately 39% were seen once. The source of this sequence is a human donor in good health. The specimen sequenced was blood.

The CDR3 DNA reads as TGTGCCAGCAGCTTGAGTTTCAGGAGCTCCTACGAGCAGTACTTC. Protein: CASSLSFRSSYEQYF. The rearrangement uses TRBV5-5 and TRBJ2-7; D is unresolved. This CDR3 contains 15 residues. V was cut by 1 base and J by 0 bases, with 11 bases left in between. Germline V CDR1 and CDR2: SGHKS, YYEKEE (reference sequence).